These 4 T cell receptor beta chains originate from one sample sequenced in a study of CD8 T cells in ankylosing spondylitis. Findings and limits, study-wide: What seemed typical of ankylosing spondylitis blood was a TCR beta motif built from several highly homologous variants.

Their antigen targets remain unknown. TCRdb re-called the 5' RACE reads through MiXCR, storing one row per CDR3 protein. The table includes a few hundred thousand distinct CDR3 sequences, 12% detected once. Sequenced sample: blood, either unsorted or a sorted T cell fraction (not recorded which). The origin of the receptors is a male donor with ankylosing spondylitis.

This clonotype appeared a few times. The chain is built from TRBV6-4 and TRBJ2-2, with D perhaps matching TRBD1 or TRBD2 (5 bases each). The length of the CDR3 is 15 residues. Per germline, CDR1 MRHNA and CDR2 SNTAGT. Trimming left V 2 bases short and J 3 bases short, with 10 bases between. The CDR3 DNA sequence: TGTGCCAGCAGTGACAGAGGGGCGGACACCGGGGAGCTGTTTTTT. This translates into CASSDRGADTGELFF.

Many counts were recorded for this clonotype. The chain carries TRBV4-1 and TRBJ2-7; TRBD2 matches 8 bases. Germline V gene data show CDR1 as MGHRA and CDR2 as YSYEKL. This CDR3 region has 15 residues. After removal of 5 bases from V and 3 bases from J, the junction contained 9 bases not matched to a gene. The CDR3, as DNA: TGCGCCAGCAGCAAATGGACTAGCCCAAACTACGAGCAGTACGTC. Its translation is CASSKWTSPNYEQYV.

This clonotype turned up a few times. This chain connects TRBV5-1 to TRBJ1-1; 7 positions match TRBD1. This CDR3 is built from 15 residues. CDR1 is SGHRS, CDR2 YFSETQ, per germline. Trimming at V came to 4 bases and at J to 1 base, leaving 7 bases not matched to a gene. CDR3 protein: CASSLWGTENTEAFF. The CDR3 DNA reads TGCGCCAGCAGCCTGTGGGGGACAGAGAACACTGAAGCTTTCTTT.

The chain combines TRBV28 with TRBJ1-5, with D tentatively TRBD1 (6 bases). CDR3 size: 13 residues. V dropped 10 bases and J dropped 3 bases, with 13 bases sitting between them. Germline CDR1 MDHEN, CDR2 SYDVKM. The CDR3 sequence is CATIQGFNQPQHF. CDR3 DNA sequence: TGTGCCACGATACAGGGCTTCAATCAGCCCCAGCATTTT.